Listed below are T cell receptor beta chains from one sample, sequenced in a study of T-cell reconstitution after alpha-beta-depleted transplantation in children. From the PCR reads, TCRdb called clonotypes with MiXCR, one entry per CDR3 protein. This sample has 15,000 to 20,000 distinct CDR3 sequences, with roughly 12% found just once. Sequencing used PBMCs, mostly from graft donor cells, obtained 180 days after TCRalphabeta/CD19-depleted stem cell transplant. These receptors came from a boy under two years old who had a stem cell transplant for Wiskott-Aldrich syndrome, so the T cells may come from the graft donor. CDR3s include the opening cysteine and the closing phenylalanine or tryptophan. Each record gives: V gene, clone size, J gene, D gene, CDR3 DNA, CDR3 protein. D genes are given only for firm matches. Some rows mark clone size as missing; the rest say once, few, many or name a class of expanded clone.

V gene: TRBV7-9
clone size: many
J gene: TRBJ2-1
D gene: -
CDR3 DNA: TGTGCCAGCAGCCCGGGACTGAGCTCCTACAATGAGCAGTTCTTC
CDR3 protein: CASSPGLSSYNEQFF

V gene: TRBV7-9
clone size: -
J gene: TRBJ1-2
D gene: -
CDR3 DNA: TGTGCCAGCAGCCTACTCTATGGCTACACCTTC
CDR3 protein: CASSLLYGYTF

V gene: TRBV6-2/TRBV6-3
clone size: many
J gene: TRBJ1-4
D gene: -
CDR3 DNA: TGTGCCAGCCTTCGGACAGTCCATGAAAAACTGTTTTTT
CDR3 protein: CASLRTVHEKLFF

V gene: TRBV5-1
clone size: -
J gene: TRBJ1-1
D gene: -
CDR3 DNA: TGCGCCAGCAGCCCTCGACGCGACACTGAAGCTTTCTTT
CDR3 protein: CASSPRRDTEAFF

V gene: TRBV3-1
clone size: once
J gene: TRBJ2-5
D gene: TRBD2
CDR3 DNA: TGTGCCACCAGCCAGCAGTCCCCCCTAGCGGGGGGGGAGACCCAGTACTTC
CDR3 protein: CATSQQSPLAGGETQYF

V gene: TRBV28
clone size: many
J gene: TRBJ2-6
D gene: -
CDR3 DNA: TGTGCCAGCAGGGGGGGGGCCAACGTCCTGACTTTC
CDR3 protein: CASRGGANVLTF

V gene: TRBV28
clone size: many
J gene: TRBJ2-3
D gene: -
CDR3 DNA: TGTGCCAGCAACCTACAGGGCACAGATACGCAGTATTTT
CDR3 protein: CASNLQGTDTQYF

V gene: TRBV3-1
clone size: -
J gene: TRBJ2-3
D gene: TRBD2
CDR3 DNA: TGTGCCAGCAGCCAAGCTAAAGCGGGAGTCGGGGCAGATACGCAGTATTTT
CDR3 protein: CASSQAKAGVGADTQYF

V gene: TRBV12-3/TRBV12-4
clone size: many
J gene: TRBJ2-2
D gene: -
CDR3 DNA: TGTGCCAGCAGTTCAAGGGGCAACACCGGGGAGCTGTTTTTT
CDR3 protein: CASSSRGNTGELFF

V gene: TRBV15
clone size: few
J gene: TRBJ2-7
D gene: -
CDR3 DNA: TGTGCCACCAGCAGAGGAGCTTCCTACGAGCAGTACTTC
CDR3 protein: CATSRGASYEQYF

V gene: TRBV6-5
clone size: many
J gene: TRBJ1-4
D gene: TRBD1
CDR3 DNA: TGTGCCAGCAGTTACTCCCCAAGCGAGGGGGCGGAAGAAAAACTGTTTTTT
CDR3 protein: CASSYSPSEGAEEKLFF

V gene: TRBV20-1
clone size: few
J gene: TRBJ1-1
D gene: TRBD1
CDR3 DNA: TGCAGTGCTAGAGAGAGGACAGGGAAGAGAGTGAACACTGAAGCTTTCTTT
CDR3 protein: CSARERTGKRVNTEAFF

V gene: TRBV24-1
clone size: few
J gene: TRBJ2-5
D gene: -
CDR3 DNA: TGTGCCACCAGTGATGGGGAGACCCAGTACTTC
CDR3 protein: CATSDGETQYF

V gene: TRBV29-1
clone size: few
J gene: TRBJ2-3
D gene: -
CDR3 DNA: TGCAGCGTTGCAGTCGGAAGAACAGATACGCAGTATTTT
CDR3 protein: CSVAVGRTDTQYF

V gene: TRBV20-1
clone size: -
J gene: TRBJ2-7
D gene: TRBD1
CDR3 DNA: TGCAGTGCTAGGGACTGGGACAGGGCCTACGAGCAGTACTTC
CDR3 protein: CSARDWDRAYEQYF

V gene: TRBV20-1
clone size: few
J gene: TRBJ2-3
D gene: TRBD1
CDR3 DNA: TGCAGTGCTAGGCCGGGACAGGGTCGCACAGATACGCAGTATTTT
CDR3 protein: CSARPGQGRTDTQYF

V gene: TRBV5-1
clone size: few
J gene: TRBJ2-7
D gene: TRBD2
CDR3 DNA: TGCGCCAGCAGCTTGGAGGTAGCGGGAGCCGCCTACGAGCAGTACTTC
CDR3 protein: CASSLEVAGAAYEQYF

V gene: TRBV28
clone size: many
J gene: TRBJ2-2
D gene: TRBD1
CDR3 DNA: TGTGCCAGCATCAGTGGACAGGACTTTAACACCGGGGAGCTGTTTTTT
CDR3 protein: CASISGQDFNTGELFF

V gene: TRBV25-1
clone size: many
J gene: TRBJ2-1
D gene: -
CDR3 DNA: TGTGCCAGCAGTGACCACGGTTGGGGGGCTGAGCAGTTCTTC
CDR3 protein: CASSDHGWGAEQFF

V gene: TRBV5-1
clone size: -
J gene: TRBJ2-7
D gene: TRBD2
CDR3 DNA: TGCGCCAGCAGCCCCCTACCACCGGGACTAGCGAACTCTGCCGAGCAGTACTTC
CDR3 protein: CASSPLPPGLANSAEQYF

V gene: TRBV5-6
clone size: -
J gene: TRBJ2-7
D gene: -
CDR3 DNA: TGTGCCAGCGCTTTGGCGGGTAGTTCCTACGAGCAGTACTTC
CDR3 protein: CASALAGSSYEQYF

V gene: TRBV18
clone size: many
J gene: TRBJ1-3
D gene: -
CDR3 DNA: TGTGCCAGCTCACCCGGGACCGGCTCTGGAAACACCATATATTTT
CDR3 protein: CASSPGTGSGNTIYF

V gene: TRBV4-2
clone size: -
J gene: TRBJ2-4
D gene: -
CDR3 DNA: TGTGCCAGCAGCCAAGGGCCCCAGGGTGGAGCCAAAAACATTCAGTACTTC
CDR3 protein: CASSQGPQGGAKNIQYF